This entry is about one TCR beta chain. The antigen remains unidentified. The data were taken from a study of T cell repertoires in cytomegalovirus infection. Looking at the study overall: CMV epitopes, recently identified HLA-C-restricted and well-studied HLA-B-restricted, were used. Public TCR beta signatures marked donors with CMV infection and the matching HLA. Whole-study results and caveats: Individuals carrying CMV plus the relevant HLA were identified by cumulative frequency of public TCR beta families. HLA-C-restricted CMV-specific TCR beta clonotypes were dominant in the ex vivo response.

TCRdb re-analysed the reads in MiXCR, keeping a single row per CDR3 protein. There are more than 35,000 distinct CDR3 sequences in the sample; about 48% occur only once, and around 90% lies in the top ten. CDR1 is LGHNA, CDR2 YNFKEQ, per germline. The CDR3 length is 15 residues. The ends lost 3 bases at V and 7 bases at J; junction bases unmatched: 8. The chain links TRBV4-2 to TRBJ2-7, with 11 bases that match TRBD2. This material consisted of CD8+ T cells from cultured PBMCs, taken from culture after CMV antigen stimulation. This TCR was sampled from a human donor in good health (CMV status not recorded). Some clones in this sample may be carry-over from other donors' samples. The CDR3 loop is CASSHGLAGPPEQYF. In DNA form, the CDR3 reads TGTGCCAGCAGCCATGGACTAGCGGGCCCTCCTGAGCAGTACTTC.